A selection of T cell receptor beta chains follows, all from one sample in a study of blood T cell repertoires in COVID-19. Measured with immunoSEQ multiplex PCR; TCRdb has only the in-frame clones, and not every one. The repertoire has under 300,000 clones, roughly 91% of them found once; the top ten carry roughly 0.8%. Sequencing was performed on peripheral blood. These receptor sequences come from a man aged 30 to 45 with COVID-19, enrolled during active disease. The CDR3 runs from the conserved cysteine through the conserved F or W. Each record gives: V gene, D gene, clone size, J gene, CDR3 DNA, CDR3 protein. The D gene is left open where the match is weak. Clone size appears in some rows only: once, few, many, or a class for an expanded clone.

>TRBV30|NA|NA|TRBJ2-7
TGTGCCTGGAGTGTAGACACAGCCTACGAGCAGTACTTC
CAWSVDTAYEQYF
>TRBV5-6|NA|NA|TRBJ1-1
TGTGCCAGCAGTCCTGTACAGACCATGAACACTGAAGCTTTCTTT
CASSPVQTMNTEAFF
>TRBV10-2|TRBD2|NA|TRBJ2-5
TGCGCCAGCAGTGAGCCTGACTTGGCGGGGGAAGAGACCCAGTACTTC
CASSEPDLAGEETQYF
>TRBV5-4|NA|few|TRBJ1-3
TGTGCCAGCAGCTTGCGAGGCAGCTCTGGAAACACCATATATTTT
CASSLRGSSGNTIYF
>TRBV11-3|TRBD2|NA|TRBJ2-1
TGTGCCAGCAGCCCCGGGGGGGCTAACTCCTACAATGAGCAGTTCTTC
CASSPGGANSYNEQFF
>TRBV5-1|TRBD2|NA|TRBJ2-1
TGCGCCAGCAGCGGACCCCCGGGTGAGGCGGGGGGGCCTTCCTACAATGAGCAGTTCTTC
CASSGPPGEAGGPSYNEQFF
>TRBV11-3|NA|NA|TRBJ2-1
TGTGCCAGCAGCTTAGATCCGGCGGCTAACAATGAGCAGTTCTTC
CASSLDPAANNEQFF
>TRBV11-2|TRBD1|NA|TRBJ1-4
TGTGCCAGCAACAGAGGACAGGGTTTAGAAAAACTGTTTTTT
CASNRGQGLEKLFF
>TRBV20-1|TRBD1|NA|TRBJ2-1
TGCAGTGCTAGTGCTTTGGGACAGGGGAATCTAAACTACAATGAGCAGTTCTTC
CSASALGQGNLNYNEQFF
>TRBV30|TRBD1|NA|TRBJ2-3
TGTGCCTGGAGTGTACGGACAGGTTGCACAGATACGCAGTATTTT
CAWSVRTGCTDTQYF
>TRBV9|NA|NA|TRBJ1-1
TGTGCCAGCAGCGGCCCGGGGGTAACAAACACTGAAGCTTTCTTT
CASSGPGVTNTEAFF
>TRBV10-3|NA|NA|TRBJ2-7
TGTGCCATCAGTGAGCCGACACGGATGGACTACGAGCAGTACTTC
CAISEPTRMDYEQYF
>TRBV30|TRBD1|few|TRBJ2-2
TGTGCCTGGAGTCTACAGGGGGCAAGCACCGGGGAGCTGTTTTTT
CAWSLQGASTGELFF
>TRBV4-1|NA|NA|TRBJ2-1
TGCGCCAGCAGCCAGCAAACCACCCCGGGACACCCAAGAGGGAATGAGCAGTTCTTC
CASSQQTTPGHPRGNEQFF
>TRBV5-6|TRBD1|NA|TRBJ2-1
TGTGCCAGCAGCCAAACGACCGGGACAGGGATTGATGAGCAGTTCTTC
CASSQTTGTGIDEQFF
>TRBV29-1|NA|NA|TRBJ1-1
TGCAGCGTTGAACCCCGAGCGAGGAACACTGAAGCTTTCTTT
CSVEPRARNTEAFF
>TRBV21-1|NA|NA|TRBJ1-5
TGTGCCAGCAGCAAAGCGACAGGGTCTAAAGGGGGCAATCAGCCCCAGCATTTT
CASSKATGSKGGNQPQHF
>TRBV11-3|TRBD1|NA|TRBJ2-5
TGTGCCAGCAGCCCGACAGGGGCCCCGACCCAAGAGACCCAGTACTTC
CASSPTGAPTQETQYF
>TRBV5-6|NA|NA|TRBJ2-5
TGTGCCAGCAGCTTGGATCGTTATGAGACCCAGTACTTC
CASSLDRYETQYF
>TRBV11-2|NA|few|TRBJ2-1
TGTGCCAGCAGCCCCACTAGAGACTACAATGAGCAGTTCTTC
CASSPTRDYNEQFF
>TRBV3-1/TRBV3-2|TRBD1|NA|TRBJ1-6
TGTGCCAGCAGCCCACAGGGGATTAATTCACCCCTCCACTTT
CASSPQGINSPLHF
>TRBV5-6|NA|NA|TRBJ1-2
TGTGCCAGCAGCTTGGACAGGCTCGTAAGCTATGGCTACACCTTC
CASSLDRLVSYGYTF
>TRBV5-1|NA|NA|TRBJ1-2
TGCGCCAGCAGCCAGGACAGTAACTATGGCTACACCTTC
CASSQDSNYGYTF
>TRBV4-1|TRBD2|NA|TRBJ2-3
TGCGCCAGCAGCCAACCGGGACTAAACACAGATACGCAGTATTTT
CASSQPGLNTDTQYF
>TRBV27|NA|NA|TRBJ1-5
TGTGCCAGCAGTGATATAGATAGCAATCAGCCCCAGCATTTT
CASSDIDSNQPQHF
>TRBV3-1/TRBV3-2|NA|NA|TRBJ2-1
TGTGCCAGCAGCCAGCAGCCAGGGGGGAAACACCCACAGTTCTTC
CASSQQPGGKHPQFF
>TRBV3-1/TRBV3-2|NA|NA|TRBJ1-2
TGTGCCAGCAGCATAATACAGGGTATCCATAACTATGGCTACACCTTC
CASSIIQGIHNYGYTF
>TRBV19|TRBD2|once|TRBJ2-2
TGTGCCAGTAGTATGGAGGCAGCGGGGACCGGGGAGCTGTTTTTT
CASSMEAAGTGELFF
>TRBV7-9|NA|NA|TRBJ1-2
TGTGCCAGCAGCTTACGGGGGATGGGCGATGGCTACACCTTC
CASSLRGMGDGYTF
>TRBV5-6|NA|NA|TRBJ2-7
TGTGCCAGCAGCTTGGTAGTTGACCCCGGGATGGGAACCTACGAGCAGTACTTC
CASSLVVDPGMGTYEQYF